The 21 T cell receptor beta chains below were found in one sample sequenced in a study of T cell responses to AZD1222 COVID-19 vaccine (TCRdb year 2021). Preparation of the library involved the immunoSEQ multiplex PCR assay. Not all clones reach the TCRdb copy of this immuneACCESS table, which keeps in-frame sequences only. Checked studies attribute under half of the gap to unresolved V genes and leave the rest unexplained. The sample includes under 100,000 clones, with 92% observed a single time. Roughly 7% of the sample is taken by the ten largest. In the paper's terms, the time point label means: baseline before first vaccination. The sample's treatment or condition label is to be understood as: meningococcal conjugate vaccine given as trial control. Here the sequenced sample was peripheral blood, taken on day 0 of MenACWY control vaccination. These receptors were obtained from an adult in good health.

The chain uses TRBV19 and TRBJ1-1; TRBD1 is a possible D gene (6 bases). This CDR3 contains 16 residues. Germline values: CDR1 LNHDA, CDR2 SQIVND (reference sequence). V dropped 3 bases and J dropped 5 bases, with 19 bases sitting between them. Here the CDR3 DNA reads TGTGCCAGTAGTATGGGGGGGGCGATTAGGACGACTGAAGCTTTCTTT. Residues: CASSMGGAIRTTEAFF.

V and J are TRBV6-5 and TRBJ2-4, with unresolved D. This CDR3 spans 16 amino acids. Germline V CDR1 and CDR2: MNHEY, SVGAGI. Trimming removed 0 bases at V and 0 bases at J, with 9 bases between. The chain's CDR3 is CASSYSMRIAKNIQYF. The DNA of the CDR3 is TGTGCCAGCAGTTACTCGATGCGCATAGCCAAAAACATTCAGTACTTC.

The chain combines TRBV29-1 with TRBJ2-5, with 7 bases matching TRBD1. From germline, CDR1 is SQVTM and CDR2 ANQGSEA. The CDR3 spans 14 residues. After removal of 6 bases from V and 2 bases from J, the junction contained 9 bases not matched to a gene. CDR3 coding DNA: TGCAGCGTGGACACAGGGGCCTTACAAGAGACCCAGTACTTC. This encodes CSVDTGALQETQYF. The whole variable domain, filled in from reference TRBV29-1 and TRBJ2-5, reads SAVISQKPSRDICQRGTSLTIQCQVDSQVTMMFWYRQQPGQSLTLIATANQGSEATYESGFVIDKFPISRPNLTFSTLTVSNMSPEDSSIYLCSVDTGALQETQYFGPGTRLLVL.

The rearrangement links TRBV9 to TRBJ2-1, with 9 bases fitting TRBD2. Germline V lookup: CDR1 SGDLS, CDR2 YYNGEE. With 4 bases clipped from V and 1 base from J, the junction kept 6 bases outside the gene matches. The CDR3 covers 16 residues. CDR3 nucleotide sequence: TGTGCCAGCAGCCTAGACAGCGGGGGGTCCTACAATGAGCAGTTCTTC. The encoded protein is CASSLDSGGSYNEQFF.

The chain links TRBV6-5 to TRBJ2-2; TRBD2 matches at 8 bases. Per germline, CDR1 MNHEY and CDR2 SVGAGI. Trimming removed 0 bases from V and 6 bases from J; junction bases left unmatched: 3. The CDR3 has 15 residues. CDR3 residues: CASSYSSGIPGELFF. The CDR3 DNA follows: TGTGCCAGCAGTTACTCTAGCGGGATTCCCGGGGAGCTGTTTTTT.

V and J are TRBV2 and TRBJ1-1; TRBD1 is a possible D gene (6 bases). V was cut by 7 bases and J by 1 base, with 19 bases left in between. In germline, CDR1 is SNHLY, CDR2 FYNNEI. CDR3 length: 16 residues. This CDR3 reads CASTSYRGGENTEAFF. The DNA for the CDR3 is TGTGCCAGCACCTCATATAGGGGGGGTGAGAACACTGAAGCTTTCTTT.

J is TRBJ2-3 and V is TRBV24-1; the D gene could be TRBD1 or TRBD2 (6 bases each). Germline V gene data show CDR1 as KGHDR and CDR2 as SFDVKD. The CDR3 sequence is 15 residues long. The V gene lost 6 bases and the J gene lost 4 bases, with 16 bases spanning the gap. The CDR3 DNA follows: TGTGCCACCAGTAGTAACAGGGAGGTCCCAGATACGCAGTATTTT. It is translated as CATSSNREVPDTQYF.

V gene TRBV30 combines with J gene TRBJ2-1, with D perhaps TRBD1 (5 bases). V lost 3 bases and J 3 bases, leaving 9 bases between the germline ends. Germline CDR1 is GTSNPN and CDR2 is SVGIG (reference sequence). The CDR3 is 13 residues long. The CDR3 spells CAWSRDSYNEQFF. Here the CDR3 DNA reads TGTGCCTGGAGCCGAGACAGCTACAATGAGCAGTTCTTC.

CDR3 residues: CATSDPGAGGWHEQFF. CDR3 in DNA: TGTGCCACCAGTGACCCTGGGGCAGGGGGGTGGCATGAGCAGTTCTTC. The V call is TRBV24-1, the J call TRBJ2-1, with a possible D match to TRBD1 (7 bases). The CDR3 has 16 residues. The ends were cut back, 4 bases at V and 8 bases at J, with 20 bases in the middle. CDR1 KGHDR and CDR2 SFDVKD come from the germline V gene.

This chain's CDR3 is CACGGLAGGRNEQFF. The CDR3 DNA sequence: TGTGCCTGCGGGGGACTGGCGGGGGGAAGGAATGAGCAGTTCTTC. J is TRBJ2-1 and V is TRBV19; 8 nucleotides align to TRBD2. The CDR3 covers 15 residues. CDR1 and CDR2 (germline): LNHDA, SQIVND (reference sequence). V lost 11 bases to trimming and J lost 7 bases; unmatched junction nucleotides: 16.

This chain links TRBV10-3 with TRBJ2-7; D perhaps matches TRBD2 (6 bases). The germline CDR1 and CDR2 sequences are ENHRY and SYGVKD. The CDR3 has 13 amino acids. V was cut by 8 bases and J by 0 bases, with 11 bases left in between. The CDR3 loop is CAIGGRSSYEQYF. The DNA of the CDR3 is TGTGCCATCGGAGGGAGAAGCTCCTACGAGCAGTACTTC.

This chain uses TRBV19 with TRBJ2-3; the D call may be TRBD1 or TRBD2 (6 bases each). This CDR3 region has 14 residues. The V end lost 10 bases, the J end lost 4 bases, and 18 bases lay between the germline ends. Looked up from germline, CDR1 is LNHDA and CDR2 is SQIVND (reference sequence). Written as DNA, the CDR3 is TGTGCCACGAGCTGGGGGGCCGCCTCAGATACGCAGTATTTT. Its protein is CATSWGAASDTQYF.

In its sample, this clone was seen a few times. This chain joins TRBV7-2 and TRBJ2-5, with D unresolved. CDR1 is SGHTA and CDR2 is FQGNSA in the germline V gene. This CDR3 is 13 amino acids long. Deletions cut 2 bases from V and 5 bases from J, with 9 bases between. DNA for the CDR3: TGTGCCAGCAGCTTAAGGATTATTGAGACCCAGTACTTC. Encoded protein: CASSLRIIETQYF.

This clone was picked up one time. The CDR3 DNA sequence: TGTGCCAGCAGTTACCGGACAAACTATCCATGGAATGAGCAGTTCTTC. Protein: CASSYRTNYPWNEQFF. The chain recombines TRBV6-5 with TRBJ2-1; perhaps TRBD1 as D (5 bases). The germline V and J ends were trimmed by 2 bases and 7 bases, with 18 bases remaining between them. The V gene's germline CDR1 is MNHEY and CDR2 SVGAGI. The CDR3 runs 16 residues.

The rearrangement joins TRBV7-2 to TRBJ2-7; 10 bases map to TRBD2. V lost 5 bases to trimming and J lost 2 bases; unmatched junction nucleotides: 6. CDR1 is SGHTA and CDR2 is FQGNSA in the germline V gene. The CDR3 length is 15 residues. The CDR3 coding sequence is TGTGCCAGCAGCGTAACTAGCGGGGCTACCTACGAGCAGTACTTC. Its protein is CASSVTSGATYEQYF.

The rearrangement links TRBV30 to TRBJ1-4; no reliable D call. V lost 3 bases and J 8 bases, leaving 13 bases between the germline ends. This CDR3 spans 13 amino acids. CDR1 and CDR2 from the germline V gene are GTSNPN and SVGIG (reference sequence). Here the CDR3 DNA reads TGTGCCTGGAGCCCCAGGTATAGCGAAAAACTGTTTTTT. Translation: CAWSPRYSEKLFF.

V usage is TRBV28 and J usage is TRBJ1-1, with D perhaps matching TRBD1 (6 bases). CDR1 and CDR2 (germline): MDHEN, SYDVKM. V gave up 2 bases and J gave up 8 bases, with 12 bases separating them. The CDR3 contains 13 residues. The CDR3 bases are TGTGCCAGCAGTTTAGCGGGGACAAACGAAGCTTTCTTT. The encoded protein is CASSLAGTNEAFF.

The chain joins TRBV4-2 to TRBJ1-3; D might be TRBD1 (6 bases). The CDR3 extends over 14 amino acids. V was cut by 0 bases and J by 7 bases, with 10 bases left in between. Germline V gives CDR1 LGHNA, CDR2 YNFKEQ. The CDR3 spells CASSQDLRGNTIYF. DNA of the CDR3: TGTGCCAGCAGCCAAGATCTGAGGGGGAACACCATATATTTT.

The V call is TRBV2, the J call TRBJ2-3; TRBD1 matches at 7 bases. Unmatched junction bases numbered 6, after V lost 6 bases and J lost 0 bases. The CDR3 totals 15 residues. Germline-derived CDR1 and CDR2 are SNHLY and FYNNEI. The CDR3 loop reads CASRADRVSTDTQYF. DNA for the CDR3: TGTGCCAGCAGAGCCGACAGGGTCAGCACAGATACGCAGTATTTT.

The chain carries TRBV28 and TRBJ1-5; D unresolved. This CDR3 has 12 residues. Trimming removed 6 bases at V and 3 bases at J, with 6 bases between. Germline V gives CDR1 MDHEN, CDR2 SYDVKM. The CDR3, as DNA: TGTGCCAGCAGACGGGCCAATCAGCCCCAGCATTTT. The encoded protein is CASRRANQPQHF.

The chain employs TRBV6-2 or TRBV6-3 and TRBJ1-1; 9 bases are a match to TRBD1. This CDR3 has 16 residues. After removal of 2 bases from V and 1 base from J, the junction contained 5 bases not matched to a gene. Germline-derived CDR1 and CDR2 are MNHEY and SVGEGT. The CDR3 DNA follows: TGTGCCAGCAGTTACGCCTCGGGACAGGGGAACACTGAAGCTTTCTTT. Translating gives CASSYASGQGNTEAFF.